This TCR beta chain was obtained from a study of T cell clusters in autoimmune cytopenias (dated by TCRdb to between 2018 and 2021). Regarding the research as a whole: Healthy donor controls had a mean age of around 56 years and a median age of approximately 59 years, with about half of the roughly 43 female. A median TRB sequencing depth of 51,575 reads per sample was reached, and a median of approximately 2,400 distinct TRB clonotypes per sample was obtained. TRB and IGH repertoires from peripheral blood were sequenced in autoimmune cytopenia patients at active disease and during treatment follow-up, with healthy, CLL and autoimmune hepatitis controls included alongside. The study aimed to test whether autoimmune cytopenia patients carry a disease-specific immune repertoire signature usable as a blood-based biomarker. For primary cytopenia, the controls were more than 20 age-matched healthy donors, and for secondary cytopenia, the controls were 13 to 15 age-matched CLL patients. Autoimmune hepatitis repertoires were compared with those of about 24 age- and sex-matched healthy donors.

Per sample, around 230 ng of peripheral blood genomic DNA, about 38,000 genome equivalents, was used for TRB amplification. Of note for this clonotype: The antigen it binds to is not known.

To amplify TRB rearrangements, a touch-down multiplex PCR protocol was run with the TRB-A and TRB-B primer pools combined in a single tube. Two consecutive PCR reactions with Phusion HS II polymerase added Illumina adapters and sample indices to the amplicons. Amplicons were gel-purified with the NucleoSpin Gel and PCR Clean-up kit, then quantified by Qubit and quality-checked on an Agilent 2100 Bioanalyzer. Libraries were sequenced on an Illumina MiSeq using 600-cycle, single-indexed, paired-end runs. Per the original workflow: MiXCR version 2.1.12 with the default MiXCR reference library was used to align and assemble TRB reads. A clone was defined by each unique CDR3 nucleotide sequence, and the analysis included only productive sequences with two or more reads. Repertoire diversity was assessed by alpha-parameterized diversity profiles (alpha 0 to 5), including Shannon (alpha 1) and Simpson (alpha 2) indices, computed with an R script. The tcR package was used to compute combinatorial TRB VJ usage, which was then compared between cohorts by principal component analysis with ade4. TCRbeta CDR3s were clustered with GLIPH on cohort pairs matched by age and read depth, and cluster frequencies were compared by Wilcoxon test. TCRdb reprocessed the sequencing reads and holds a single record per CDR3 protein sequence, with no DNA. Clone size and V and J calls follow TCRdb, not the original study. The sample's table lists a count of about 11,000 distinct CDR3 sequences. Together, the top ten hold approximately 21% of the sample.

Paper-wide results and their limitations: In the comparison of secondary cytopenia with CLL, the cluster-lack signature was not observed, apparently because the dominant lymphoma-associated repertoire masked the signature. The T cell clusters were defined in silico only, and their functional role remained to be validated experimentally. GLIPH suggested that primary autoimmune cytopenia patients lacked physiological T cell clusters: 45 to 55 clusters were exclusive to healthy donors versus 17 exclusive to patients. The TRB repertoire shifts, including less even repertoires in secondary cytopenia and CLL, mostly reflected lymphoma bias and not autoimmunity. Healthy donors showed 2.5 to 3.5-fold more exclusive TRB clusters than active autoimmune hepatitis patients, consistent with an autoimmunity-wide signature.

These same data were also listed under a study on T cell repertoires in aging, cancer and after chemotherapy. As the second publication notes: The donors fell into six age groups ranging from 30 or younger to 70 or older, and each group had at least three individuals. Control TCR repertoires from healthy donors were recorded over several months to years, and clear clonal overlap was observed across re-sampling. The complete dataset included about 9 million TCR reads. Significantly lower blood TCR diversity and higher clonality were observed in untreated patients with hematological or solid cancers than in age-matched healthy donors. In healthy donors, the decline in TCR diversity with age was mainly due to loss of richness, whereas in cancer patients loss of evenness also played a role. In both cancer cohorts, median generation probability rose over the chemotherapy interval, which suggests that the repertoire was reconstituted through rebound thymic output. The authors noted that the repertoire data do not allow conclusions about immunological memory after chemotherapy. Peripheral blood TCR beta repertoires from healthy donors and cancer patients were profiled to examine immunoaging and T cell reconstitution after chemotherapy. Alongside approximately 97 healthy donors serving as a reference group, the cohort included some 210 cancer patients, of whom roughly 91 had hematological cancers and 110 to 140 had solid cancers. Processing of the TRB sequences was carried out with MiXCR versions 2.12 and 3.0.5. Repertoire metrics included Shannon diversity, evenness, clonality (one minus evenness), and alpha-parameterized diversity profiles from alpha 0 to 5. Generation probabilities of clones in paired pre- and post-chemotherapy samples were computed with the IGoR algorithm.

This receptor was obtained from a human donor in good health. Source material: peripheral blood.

The CDR3 here reads CASSDHRGRDEQYF. This sequence uses TRBV2 and TRBJ2-7; absent DNA, TCRdb's TRBD1 call cannot be checked. The cysteine opens and the phenylalanine closes a CDR3 of 14 amino acids. No nucleotide data were recorded. Based on the germline V gene, the CDR1 and CDR2 sequences are SNHLY and FYNNEI.